Here is one T cell receptor (beta chain) with its context. V was pared by 3 bases and J by 5 bases, with 13 bases between. The CDR3 contains 15 residues. CDR1 SGHDN and CDR2 FVKESK come from the germline V gene. This sample was taken from a study of blood T cell repertoires in COVID-19. Whole-study context: Some COVID-19 samples were acute and others convalescent; all came from the United States, Italy and Spain. The analysed material was cDNA or gDNA that came from T cells, B-cell-depleted T cells, or PBMCs.

Authors' analysis steps: It was from reference gene primer amplification that nucleated cell counts were estimated. Method: immunoSEQ multiplex PCR; TCRdb's copy keeps in-frame clones and lacks some. V and J calls plus clone size are reproduced from that table; the DNA served to infer D and trimming. The table includes 150,000 to 250,000 clones, approximately 84% detected once. The receptor comes from a human donor with acute or convalescent COVID-19. The donor label of this sample is uncertain. Sequencing was carried out using peripheral blood. The chain combines TRBV14 with TRBJ2-2, with TRBD2 as a possible D gene (8 bases). The CDR3: CASSQTGTSTGELFF. The CDR3 nucleotides are TGTGCCAGCAGCCAGACAGGGACTAGTACCGGGGAGCTGTTTTTT.